This entry is about one T cell receptor (beta chain). The data belong to a study of blood T cell repertoires in COVID-19. Looking at the study overall: Acute-phase and convalescent COVID-19 samples originated in the United States, Italy and Spain. PBMCs, B-cell-depleted T cells, or T cells provided the cDNA or gDNA that made up the material.

The Seattle site enrolled patients during active infection and followed them longitudinally. Original methodology: Reference gene primer amplification yielded estimated nucleated cell counts. Profiling relied on immunoSEQ multiplex PCR, and the TCRdb table lists in-frame clones only, not all of them. D and trimming were read from the DNA, whereas the V and J calls and clone size are those reported in that table. The sample has some 240,000 clones, about 94% seen once. The source is a man between 60 and 75 years old with COVID-19, enrolled during active disease. The sequenced sample consisted of peripheral blood.

DNA for the CDR3: TGTGCCAGCAGCTTGGTACAGGACACTGAAGCTTTCTTT. Translation gives CASSLVQDTEAFF. The chain carries TRBV5-5 and TRBJ1-1, with a possible D match to TRBD1 (5 bases). CDR1 and CDR2 from the germline V gene are SGHKS and YYEKEE (reference sequence). The germline V and J ends were trimmed by 0 bases and 3 bases, with 6 bases remaining between them. The CDR3 loop spans 13 amino acids.